This T cell receptor beta chain was recorded in a study of a mutant IDH1 vaccine in newly diagnosed glioma (dated by TCRdb to 2020 to 2023). Describing the broader study: Vaccination began 4-6 weeks after radiotherapy alone, or alongside temozolomide cycles in the chemotherapy-containing groups. Of the 32 patients who were treated, about 62% were male and roughly 38% were female, and the mean age was about 40 years. Before enrollment, patients had received standard therapy of radiotherapy alone, temozolomide alone, or radiochemotherapy with temozolomide; most received the combination. Visit V12 was the week-35 safety follow-up and visit V13 was the week-47 end of study. Peripheral blood was drawn at six visits: V03 (baseline), V05, V07, V10, V12 and V13. For exploratory analyses, around 26 treated patients had longitudinal TCRB deep sequencing done wherever samples were available.

As concerns this clone: The clone's antigen remains unknown. The input lacks base qualities; no much larger clone sits a single base away.

Receptor amplification or capture employed the immunoSEQ multiplex PCR assay. Rearranged TCR beta chain sequences were amplified using the hsTCRB Kit according to the manufacturer's protocol. Sequencing of TCRB libraries was carried out on an Illumina MiSeq. The authors processed their data as follows. The proprietary platform of the kit vendor was used for demultiplexing, trimming and gene mapping. What TCRdb holds here is the immuneACCESS table cut down to in-frame rearrangements. Part of the clones is not present; checked against another copy, under half of the missing clones reflect an unresolved V gene, and the others are unexplained. Clone size and the V and J calls come from that table; the DNA yielded D and trimming. This sample gives roughly 21,000 clones in total; 80% to 85% of them show up just once. The ten largest clones represent 2.5% to 3% of the sample. CDR1 and CDR2, looked up from the germline V gene, are MDHEN and SYDVKM. V loses 5 bases of germline sequence and J loses 2 bases, and the interval between the two ends is 16 bases. The CDR3, cysteine through phenylalanine, is 15 amino acids long. The read is trimmed to its CDR3 DNA, 45 bases read in frame from base 1.

The research as a whole found: The authors noted that analyses of patient blood samples could not be reproduced because of sample limitations. Vaccine-induced immune responses across multiple MHC alleles were detected in approximately 93% of patients. Availability determined which PBMC samples were chosen for TCRB deep sequencing. Changes in the top peripheral T cell clonotypes picked up by TCRB sequencing did not appear to be linked to pseudoprogression.

Read against the paper, the sample's time point label means: week 47, end of study. Each vaccine dose, consisting of 300 ug of a 20-mer mutant IDH1 peptide in Montanide, was administered subcutaneously with topical imiquimod. Patients received eight vaccinations in weeks 1, 3, 5, 7, 11, 15, 19 and 23, corresponding to visits V03 through V10. Donors had newly diagnosed WHO grade 3 or 4 IDH1-mutant astrocytomas with loss of nuclear ATRX. The samples were drawn from NOA16, a multicentre, single-arm, open-label phase I trial in Germany that tested a mutant IDH1 peptide vaccine in humans for the first time. Genomic DNA for TCRB sequencing was extracted from EDTA blood using the DNeasy Blood and Tissue Kit.

The receptor comes from a man aged 40-49 years with glioma. Rearrangement joined TRBV28 to TRBJ2-7, with no confidently assigned D gene. The sample in question was PBMCs, obtained from a glioma patient whose treatment included an IDH1 peptide vaccine. The CDR3 has the sequence CASSEQAHPAYEQYF. The DNA sequence is TGTGCCAGCAGTGAACAAGCTCACCCAGCCTACGAGCAGTACTTC.